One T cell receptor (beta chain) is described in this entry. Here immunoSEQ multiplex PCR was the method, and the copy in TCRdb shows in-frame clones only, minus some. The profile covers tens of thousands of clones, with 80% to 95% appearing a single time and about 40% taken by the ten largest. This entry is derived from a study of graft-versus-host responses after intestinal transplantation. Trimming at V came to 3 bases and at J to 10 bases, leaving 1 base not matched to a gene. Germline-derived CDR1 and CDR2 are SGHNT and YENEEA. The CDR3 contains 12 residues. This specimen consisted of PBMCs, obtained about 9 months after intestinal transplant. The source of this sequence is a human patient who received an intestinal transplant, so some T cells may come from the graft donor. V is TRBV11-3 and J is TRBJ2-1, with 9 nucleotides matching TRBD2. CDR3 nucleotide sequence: TGTGCCAGCAGCTTTAGCGGGGGAGAGCAGTTCTTC. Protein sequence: CASSFSGGEQFF. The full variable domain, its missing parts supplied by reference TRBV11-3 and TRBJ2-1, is EAGVVQSPRYKIIEKKQPVAFWCNPISGHNTLYWYLQNLGQGPELLIRYENEEAVDDSQLPKDRFSAERLKGVDSTLKIQPAELGDSAVYLCASSFSGGEQFFGPGTRLTVL.